In this sample, the clone carrying this TCR beta chain turned up a few times. This sample was taken from a study of T cells after yellow fever vaccination. TCRdb itself ran the 5' RACE reads through MiXCR, one entry per CDR3 protein. The table lists about 580,000 distinct CDR3 sequences, about 15% of them singletons. CDR1 MNHNS and CDR2 SASEGT come from the germline V gene. The CDR3 is made up of 15 amino acids. Trimming at V came to 0 bases and at J to 5 bases, leaving 3 bases not matched to a gene. The chain uses TRBV6-1 and TRBJ2-2, with 7 positions matching TRBD2. The TCR originated in a man between 18 and 29 years old who received the YFV17D yellow fever vaccine. The sequenced sample was PBMCs, obtained less than 6 days after the first yellow fever vaccination. For the CDR3, the DNA is TGTGCCAGCAGTGAAGCGTACGGGGGGACCGGGGAGCTGTTTTTT. Protein product: CASSEAYGGTGELFF.